The 16 T cell receptor beta chains below all came from one sample that was sequenced in a study of blood T cell repertoires in COVID-19. Measured with immunoSEQ multiplex PCR; TCRdb has only the in-frame clones, and not every one. Of about 28,000 clones in the sample, over 75% were seen once. The sequenced sample consisted of peripheral blood. These receptor sequences come from a man aged 70 or older with active COVID-19.

The chain links TRBV11-2 to TRBJ2-1; maybe TRBD2 (5 bases). The germline gives CDR1 SGHAT, CDR2 FQNNGV. Deletions cut 2 bases from V and 9 bases from J, with 5 bases between. The CDR3 covers 11 residues. CDR3 sequence (DNA): TGTGCCAGCAGCTTACGGGGTGAGCAGTTCTTC. It encodes CASSLRGEQFF.

The chain links TRBV9 to TRBJ1-2; tentatively, D is TRBD1 (6 bases). V lost 5 bases and J lost 5, with 16 bases in between. The germline V gene has CDR1 SGDLS and CDR2 YYNGEE. The length of the CDR3 is 14 residues. For the CDR3, the DNA is TGTGCCAGCAGGAACCAGGGGAACCGATATGGCTACACCTTC. Its protein is CASRNQGNRYGYTF. The variable domain in full, with the rest retrieved from reference TRBV9 and TRBJ1-2, is DSGVTQTPKHLITATGQRVTLRCSPRSGDLSVYWYQQSLDQGLQFLIQYYNGEERAKGNILERFSAQQFPDLHSELNLSSLELGDSALYFCASRNQGNRYGYTFGSGTRLTVV.

The chain employs TRBV6-1 and TRBJ1-2; 10 bases agree with TRBD1. Germline trimming cut 3 bases from V and 3 bases from J; bases unmatched to any gene: 4. Germline V gene sequence: CDR1 MNHNS, CDR2 SASEGT. The CDR3 runs to 15 residues. For the CDR3, the DNA is TGTGCCAGCAGTGATCCGGGACAGGGGTACTATGGCTACACCTTC. Its translation is CASSDPGQGYYGYTF.

V usage is TRBV14 and J usage is TRBJ1-1; 7 bases agree with TRBD1. Per the germline V gene, CDR1 is SGHDN and CDR2 is FVKESK. V gave up 6 bases and J gave up 2 bases; unmatched junction bases: 3. The CDR3 is 13 amino acids. This CDR3 is CASSQGENTEAFF. DNA for the CDR3: TGTGCCAGCAGTCAGGGGGAAAACACTGAAGCTTTCTTT.

V is TRBV27 and J is TRBJ1-5, with 11 bases matching TRBD1. The CDR3 sequence is 14 residues long. The germline V gene encodes CDR1 MNHEY and CDR2 SMNVEV (reference sequence). The junction had 4 bases not matched to a gene; V was cut back by 6 bases and J by 6 bases. In DNA form, the CDR3 reads TGTGCCAGCAGAAAGGGACAGGGGGGTCAGCCCCAGCATTTT. It is translated as CASRKGQGGQPQHF.

This clone was counted a single time. This chain links TRBV28 with TRBJ1-6; 10 bases are a match to TRBD1. The CDR3 spans 14 residues. Germline CDR1 and CDR2: MDHEN and SYDVKM. Trimming cost V 8 bases and J 7 bases; bases outside gene matches: 5. The CDR3, as DNA: TGTGCCAGCGGGACAGGGGTTCGGAATTCACCCCTCCACTTT. This sequence encodes CASGTGVRNSPLHF.

J is TRBJ2-3 and V is TRBV6-2 or TRBV6-3; TRBD2 aligns across 8 bases. Looked up from germline, CDR1 is MNHEY and CDR2 is SVGEGT. The CDR3 is made up of 14 amino acids. The V segment lost 4 bases and the J segment 5 bases; nucleotides outside the gene matches: 5. CDR3 nucleotides: TGTGCCAGCAGTTCGGCGGGGGGAAAAGATACGCAGTATTTT. This sequence encodes CASSSAGGKDTQYF.

This rearrangement joins TRBV28 to TRBJ2-7, with D perhaps matching TRBD1 (6 bases). The DNA end favors TRBJ2-1, so the J call may be wrong. CDR1 MDHEN and CDR2 SYDVKM come from the germline V gene. There are 15 residues in the CDR3. CDR3 DNA sequence: TGTGCCAGCAGTTTTCCCAGGGGAACGTACAATGAGCAGTTCTTC. It yields the protein CASSFPRGTYNEQFF.

The chain couples TRBV12-3 or TRBV12-4 to TRBJ2-5; D possibly corresponds to TRBD2 (5 bases). V was trimmed by 8 bases and J by 5 bases, leaving 15 bases between them. CDR3 size: 13 residues. The CDR3 bases are TGTGCCAGCGGCGGGTTGCTAGCTGAGACCCAGTACTTC. Its translation is CASGGLLAETQYF.

The CDR3 loop reads CASRDISGNTIYF. CDR3 nucleotide sequence: TGTGCCAGCAGAGACATCTCTGGAAACACCATATATTTT. The V gene is TRBV14, the J gene TRBJ1-3; D is unclear. Germline CDR1 reads SGHDN; CDR2 reads FVKESK. This CDR3 has 13 residues. Trimming pared 6 bases from V and 0 bases from J, leaving 6 bases between. Based on the CDR3 plus reference TRBV14 and TRBJ1-3, the full variable domain is EAGVTQFPSHSVIEKGQTVTLRCDPISGHDNLYWYRRVMGKEIKFLLHFVKESKQDESGMPNNRFLAERTGGTYSTLKVQPAELEDSGVYFCASRDISGNTIYFGEGSWLTVV.

The chain carries TRBV14 and TRBJ1-1; 7 bases fit TRBD1. CDR1 SGHDN and CDR2 FVKESK come from the germline V gene. The trim removed 6 bases at V and 0 bases at J, leaving 4 bases unmatched. The CDR3 is 14 amino acids. The CDR3 sequence: CASSLGQLNTEAFF. The CDR3 nucleotides are TGTGCCAGCAGTCTGGGACAGCTGAACACTGAAGCTTTCTTT. The full variable domain, with the rest looked up from reference TRBV14 and TRBJ1-1, is EAGVTQFPSHSVIEKGQTVTLRCDPISGHDNLYWYRRVMGKEIKFLLHFVKESKQDESGMPNNRFLAERTGGTYSTLKVQPAELEDSGVYFCASSLGQLNTEAFFGQGTRLTVV.

In DNA form, the CDR3 reads TGTGCCTGGAGCAGAGGACAGCTCTATGGCTACACCTTC. It yields the protein CAWSRGQLYGYTF. V usage is TRBV30 and J usage is TRBJ1-2, with D tentatively TRBD1 (6 bases). CDR1 and CDR2 from the germline V gene are GTSNPN and SVGIG (reference sequence). V was pared by 3 bases and J by 4 bases, with 12 bases between. The CDR3 is 13 amino acids.

This clone was seen only once. The chain joins TRBV6-5 to TRBJ2-1; the match to TRBD2 covers 12 bases. Germline CDR1 MNHEY, CDR2 SVGAGI. The CDR3 is 15 residues long. The V and J ends lost 6 bases and 6 bases, in that order; junction bases with no gene match: 6. CDR3 in DNA: TGTGCCAGCAGGAGGACTAGCGGGGCCACCAATGAGCAGTTCTTC. This sequence encodes CASRRTSGATNEQFF.

The rearrangement joins TRBV7-2 to TRBJ2-5; 13 bases are a match to TRBD2. V trimming: 6 bases; J trimming: 6 bases; junction bases outside the gene matches: 4. Germline V gives CDR1 SGHTA, CDR2 FQGNSA. This CDR3 region has 14 residues. The CDR3 nucleotides read TGTGCCAGCAGTTCTGGGACTAGCGGGAAGACCCAGTACTTC. It is translated as CASSSGTSGKTQYF.

The chain's CDR3 is CASAQPDRGTYEQYF. Written as DNA, the CDR3 is TGTGCCAGTGCCCAACCGGACAGGGGTACCTACGAGCAGTACTTC. The chain is built from TRBV19 and TRBJ2-7; 9 bases are shared with TRBD1. V lost 8 bases, J lost 2 bases, and 10 bases stayed unmatched. Germline V gene data show CDR1 as LNHDA and CDR2 as SQIVND (reference sequence). This CDR3 contains 15 residues.

The table lists this clone with a count of one. This chain connects TRBV6-5 to TRBJ1-1; no firm D call. This CDR3 comprises 13 residues. The germline V gene has CDR1 MNHEY and CDR2 SVGAGI. Trimming cost V 7 bases and J 1 base, with 10 bases left between them. The DNA for the CDR3 is TGTGCCAGCAAGATTGCGGAGAACACTGAAGCTTTCTTT. Its protein is CASKIAENTEAFF.